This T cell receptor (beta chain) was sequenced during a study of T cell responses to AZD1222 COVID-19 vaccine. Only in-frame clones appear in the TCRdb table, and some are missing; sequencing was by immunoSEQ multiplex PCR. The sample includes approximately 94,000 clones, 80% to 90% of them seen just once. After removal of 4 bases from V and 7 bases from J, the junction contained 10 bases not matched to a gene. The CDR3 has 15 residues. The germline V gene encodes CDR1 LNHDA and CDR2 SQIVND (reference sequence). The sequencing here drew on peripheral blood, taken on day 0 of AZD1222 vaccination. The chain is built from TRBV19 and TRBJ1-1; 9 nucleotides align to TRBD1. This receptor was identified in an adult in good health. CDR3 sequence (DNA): TGTGCCAGTAGTAAAAGAAGGACAGGGGAAAGTGAAGCTTTCTTT. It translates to CASSKRRTGESEAFF.